Shown below are 19 T cell receptor beta chains from a single sample sequenced in a study of T cell responses to AZD1222 COVID-19 vaccine. The protocol was immunoSEQ multiplex PCR, while the TCRdb copy is restricted to in-frame clones and leaves out a portion. In the table there are about 100,000 clones, just under 95% of which are singletons. The sample consisted of peripheral blood, taken on day 0 of AZD1222 vaccination. The receptor source for this set is an adult in good health.

V gene TRBV6-5 combines with J gene TRBJ2-5; D may match TRBD1 or TRBD2 (5 bases each). V was clipped by 2 bases and J by 4 bases, with 11 bases between them. This CDR3 spans 14 amino acids. Germline V gene data show CDR1 as MNHEY and CDR2 as SVGAGI. The CDR3 nucleotides are TGTGCCAGCAGTTACGGGGGAGTTGGAGAGACCCAGTACTTC. Translation gives CASSYGGVGETQYF.

The chain recombines TRBV11-2 with TRBJ2-3; 9 nucleotides agree with TRBD1. V gave up 5 bases and J gave up 0 bases; unmatched junction bases: 6. CDR1 and CDR2 from the germline V gene are SGHAT and FQNNGV. The CDR3 is made up of 16 amino acids. DNA for the CDR3: TGTGCCAGCAGCCCCACAGGGGGCCGGAGCACAGATACGCAGTATTTT. Translating gives CASSPTGGRSTDTQYF.

The rearrangement joins TRBV7-2 to TRBJ1-5; TRBD1 agrees at 9 bases. This CDR3 contains 14 residues. CDR1 and CDR2 (germline): SGHTA, FQGNSA. V trimming: 6 bases; J trimming: 4 bases; junction bases outside the gene matches: 4. CDR3 nucleotides: TGTGCCAGCAGACGGACAGGGGATAATCAGCCCCAGCATTTT. It encodes CASRRTGDNQPQHF.

CDR3 residues: CASSLGTGGRQPQHF. The CDR3 region has the DNA TGCGCCAGCAGCTTGGGGACAGGGGGCCGACAGCCCCAGCATTTT. The chain employs TRBV5-1 and TRBJ1-5; 11 nucleotides match TRBD1. Germline assignment: CDR1 SGHRS and CDR2 YFSETQ. Trimming took 0 bases from V and 7 from J; bases not matched to a gene: 3. The CDR3 has 15 amino acids.

The chain couples TRBV10-1 to TRBJ1-1; no definite D call. Trimming shortened V by 0 bases and J by 4 bases, and 6 bases separated the two germline ends. The CDR3 is 13 amino acids. From germline, CDR1 is WNHNN and CDR2 SYGVQD (reference sequence). CDR3 sequence reads: CASSESYGTEAFF. For the CDR3, the DNA is TGCGCCAGCAGTGAGTCGTATGGCACTGAAGCTTTCTTT.

The rearrangement links TRBV6-5 to TRBJ1-1, with D hard to call. Germline V gene lookup returns CDR1 MNHEY and CDR2 SVGAGI. The CDR3 is made up of 13 amino acids. With 10 bases removed from V and 7 bases from J, the gap between germline ends came to 19 bases. CDR3 amino acids: CATYLEALGEAFF. The CDR3 nucleotides read TGTGCCACCTACCTTGAGGCACTTGGTGAAGCTTTCTTT.

The genes are TRBV28 and TRBJ1-1; possibly TRBD1 for D (5 bases). V was cut by 5 bases and J by 4 bases, with 20 bases left in between. Looked up from germline, CDR1 is MDHEN and CDR2 is SYDVKM. This CDR3 has 16 amino acids. The CDR3 nucleotides are TGTGCCAGCAGTCCCCTTCAGGACCAGGGTAGCACTGAAGCTTTCTTT. Encoded protein: CASSPLQDQGSTEAFF.

This chain links TRBV28 with TRBJ1-1, with D possibly TRBD1 on 6 matching bases. Germline V gene lookup returns CDR1 MDHEN and CDR2 SYDVKM. V was clipped by 6 bases and J by 7 bases, with 12 bases between them. The CDR3 runs 12 residues. CDR3 sequence (DNA): TGTGCCAGCAGCGTGGACAGTTATGAAGCTTTCTTT. It is translated as CASSVDSYEAFF.

The gene calls are TRBV28 and TRBJ1-4; D unclear. Germline V gene data show CDR1 as MDHEN and CDR2 as SYDVKM. The V end lost 8 bases, the J end lost 6 bases, and 13 bases lay between the germline ends. The CDR3 spans 13 residues. CDR3 DNA sequence: TGTGCCAGCTACACGTATTCAGATGAAAAACTGTTTTTT. Amino acids: CASYTYSDEKLFF.

The chain recombines TRBV5-1 with TRBJ2-1; TRBD2 aligns across 12 bases. J lost 4 bases, V lost 0 bases, and 2 bases had no gene match. Germline V gene data show CDR1 as SGHRS and CDR2 as YFSETQ. The CDR3 is 16 residues long. This CDR3 reads CASSLVLAGGYNEQFF. The CDR3 nucleotides are TGCGCCAGCAGCTTGGTGCTAGCGGGAGGGTACAATGAGCAGTTCTTC.

The chain has TRBV18 and TRBJ1-2; D is uncertain. The V end lost 6 bases, the J end lost 8 bases, and 16 bases lay between the germline ends. This CDR3 is 13 amino acids long. Germline values: CDR1 KGHSH, CDR2 LQKENI. The CDR3 protein is CASSSGATEGYTF. CDR3 DNA: TGTGCCAGCTCCTCAGGAGCCACCGAGGGCTACACCTTC.

The gene calls are TRBV5-1 and TRBJ1-5, with D hard to call. Germline CDR1 reads SGHRS; CDR2 reads YFSETQ. CDR3 length equals 14 residues. The germline V and J ends were trimmed by 0 bases and 4 bases, with 8 bases remaining between them. As DNA, the CDR3 is TGCGCCAGCAGCTTGGGTGGACTTAATCAGCCCCAGCATTTT. It specifies CASSLGGLNQPQHF.

This chain connects TRBV10-2 to TRBJ1-2; no clear D. CDR1 and CDR2 from the germline V gene are WSHSY and SAAADI. Trimming pared 2 bases from V and 4 bases from J, leaving 8 bases between. The CDR3 consists of 13 residues. CDR3 sequence: CASSETSGYGYTF. The CDR3 coding sequence is TGCGCCAGCAGTGAGACCTCGGGCTATGGCTACACCTTC.

This chain connects TRBV6-5 to TRBJ1-5, with D maybe TRBD1 (5 bases). The germline V gene has CDR1 MNHEY and CDR2 SVGAGI. CDR3 size: 14 residues. V lost 6 bases and J lost 6, with 15 bases in between. CDR3 nucleotide sequence: TGTGCCAGCAGCTTTCAGGGCGGCGGTCAGCCCCAGCATTTT. This gives the protein CASSFQGGGQPQHF.

The chain is built from TRBV6-5 and TRBJ1-2, with D possibly matching TRBD1 (5 bases). The CDR3 is 16 residues long. V lost 0 bases to trimming and J lost 0 bases, with 11 bases between them. CDR1 is MNHEY and CDR2 is SVGAGI in the germline V gene. This CDR3 reads CASSYSPGRANYGYTF. CDR3 coding DNA: TGTGCCAGCAGTTACTCGCCAGGGCGAGCTAACTATGGCTACACCTTC.

The chain combines TRBV18 with TRBJ2-1, with 10 bases identical to TRBD2. J lost 9 bases, V lost 3 bases, and 8 bases had no gene match. The germline gives CDR1 KGHSH, CDR2 LQKENI. The CDR3 covers 15 residues. The CDR3 protein is CASSPIAGGGSEQFF. CDR3 DNA sequence: TGTGCCAGCTCACCTATAGCGGGAGGAGGGAGTGAGCAGTTCTTC.

V is TRBV9 and J is TRBJ2-1, with D hard to call. This CDR3 comprises 12 residues. V was clipped by 4 bases and J by 4 bases, with 6 bases between them. Germline loops: CDR1 SGDLS, CDR2 YYNGEE. CDR3 loop: CASSIRYNEQFF. CDR3 coding DNA: TGTGCCAGCAGCATCCGTTACAATGAGCAGTTCTTC.

The chain uses TRBV5-1 and TRBJ2-7; no reliable D call. Germline V lookup: CDR1 SGHRS, CDR2 YFSETQ. Trimming took off 3 bases at V and 7 bases at J, with 17 bases between the two ends. This CDR3 spans 14 amino acids. The CDR3 reads CASSSDVSPQEQYF. The CDR3 DNA reads as TGCGCCAGCAGCTCGGACGTCAGCCCGCAGGAGCAGTACTTC.

The chain couples TRBV6-1 to TRBJ2-5; 7 bases are shared with TRBD1. Germline CDR1 and CDR2: MNHNS and SASEGT. Unmatched junction bases numbered 3, after V lost 3 bases and J lost 2 bases. This CDR3 has 14 residues. DNA of the CDR3: TGTGCCAGCAGTGAGGACAGGATTCAAGAGACCCAGTACTTC. Translated: CASSEDRIQETQYF.